This is a list of T cell receptor beta chains from one sample in a study of control samples from healthy donors and cancer patients. Profiling relied on immunoSEQ multiplex PCR, and the TCRdb table lists in-frame clones only, not all of them. Of fewer than 200,000 clones in the sample, around 88% are singletons; the top ten hold under 5%. Sequenced: blood. Receptors originate from a woman aged 30 to 39 in good health. Both conserved end residues are part of each CDR3. The D gene is left open where the match is weak. A row's size may be missing; if present it is once, few, many or a size class.

d_gene,abundance,j_gene,v_gene,CDR3aa,CDR3nt
NA,NA,TRBJ2-3,TRBV2,CASSVRDTQYF,TGTGCCAGCAGTGTTCGAGATACGCAGTATTTT
TRBD1,NA,TRBJ1-2,TRBV7-2,CASSLVAGAQGVNYGYTF,TGTGCCAGCAGCTTAGTAGCAGGCGCACAGGGGGTTAACTATGGCTACACCTTC
NA,NA,TRBJ1-2,TRBV6-1,CASSEFGQTYGYTF,TGTGCCAGCAGTGAGTTCGGACAGACCTATGGCTACACCTTC
NA,NA,TRBJ2-1,TRBV5-1,CASSQGGYSYNEQFF,TGCGCCAGCAGCCAGGGCGGCTACTCCTACAATGAGCAGTTCTTC
NA,NA,TRBJ1-1,TRBV6-5,CASITRDGNTEAFF,TGTGCCAGCATTACCAGGGATGGTAACACTGAAGCTTTCTTT
TRBD2,once,TRBJ2-7,TRBV4-1,CASSGTSGRAGEQYF,TGCGCCAGCAGTGGGACTAGCGGGAGGGCCGGCGAGCAGTACTTC
NA,NA,TRBJ2-3,TRBV27,CASSPRSSGRTDTQYF,TGTGCCAGCAGTCCCCGATCGTCGGGGCGCACAGATACGCAGTATTTT
NA,few,TRBJ2-7,TRBV21-1,CASTQQGTAYEQYF,TGTGCCAGCACCCAACAGGGGACGGCCTACGAGCAGTACTTC
NA,once,TRBJ2-7,TRBV2,CATSGTAYEQYF,TGTGCCACCTCGGGGACGGCCTACGAGCAGTACTTC
NA,NA,TRBJ1-4,TRBV7-9,CASSASRSGANEKLFF,TGTGCCAGCAGCGCCAGTCGGTCCGGAGCAAATGAAAAACTGTTTTTT
NA,NA,TRBJ2-5,TRBV3-1/TRBV3-2,CASSQVGTPGTQYF,TGTGCCAGCAGCCAAGTTGGGACCCCAGGGACCCAGTACTTC
NA,NA,TRBJ2-5,TRBV4-1,CASSQMRGIETQYF,TGCGCCAGCAGCCAAATGAGGGGCATCGAGACCCAGTACTTC
NA,NA,TRBJ1-1,TRBV19,CASSIDQTGEAFF,TGTGCCAGTAGTATAGACCAGACAGGTGAAGCTTTCTTT
TRBD1,NA,TRBJ1-2,TRBV28,CASSLSSRTGTYGYTF,TGTGCCAGCAGTTTGAGCTCCAGGACAGGGACATATGGCTACACCTTC
TRBD2,NA,TRBJ2-2,TRBV7-7,CASSLSPPSGPGELFF,TGTGCTAGCAGCTTAAGTCCGCCTAGCGGCCCCGGGGAGCTGTTTTTT
NA,once,TRBJ2-7,TRBV28,CASSLHRLAGAEQYF,TGTGCCAGCAGTTTACATCGTTTGGCAGGGGCCGAGCAGTACTTC
NA,NA,TRBJ1-1,TRBV10-3,CAISESIRDAYTEAFF,TGTGCCATCAGTGAGTCGATACGGGACGCCTACACTGAAGCTTTCTTT
TRBD1,NA,TRBJ1-2,TRBV9,CASSRDRGRRGYTF,TGTGCCAGCAGCCGAGACAGGGGGCGAAGAGGCTACACCTTC
NA,NA,TRBJ2-7,TRBV21-1,CASKLTSPRNF,TGTGCCAGCAAACTGACTTCGCCGCGGAACTTC
NA,NA,TRBJ1-1,TRBV6-4,CASRNGNTEAFF,TGTGCCAGCAGGAATGGGAACACTGAAGCTTTCTTT
NA,NA,TRBJ1-5,TRBV19,CASSIGWQLNQPQHF,TGTGCCAGTAGTATAGGGTGGCAGCTAAATCAGCCCCAGCATTTT
NA,NA,TRBJ1-3,TRBV2,CASSLRAGRTVF,TGTGCCAGCAGCCTAAGGGCAGGCCGTACGGTTTTT
NA,NA,TRBJ1-2,TRBV7-8,CASSLGGHRYGYTF,TGTGCCAGCAGCTTGGGCGGACATCGCTATGGCTACACCTTC
NA,once,TRBJ2-7,TRBV15,CATSRTRTEQYF,TGTGCCACCAGCAGAACCCGGACAGAGCAGTACTTC
NA,NA,TRBJ2-3,TRBV6-1,CASSELRGPDTDTQYF,TGTGCCAGCAGTGAACTGCGGGGGCCCGACACAGATACGCAGTATTTT
TRBD2,NA,TRBJ2-3,TRBV7-9,CASSLDGTSRDTQYF,TGTGCCAGCAGCTTAGATGGGACTAGTAGGGATACGCAGTATTTT
NA,NA,TRBJ1-4,TRBV2,CASLRGSGEKLFF,TGTGCCAGCTTGAGGGGGAGCGGGGAAAAACTGTTTTTT
TRBD2,NA,TRBJ2-2,TRBV29-1,CSVLTRLSGTGELFF,TGCAGCGTCCTAACTCGCCTTAGCGGGACCGGGGAGCTGTTTTTT
NA,NA,TRBJ2-1,TRBV29-1,CSVDWPKQFF,TGCAGCGTCGATTGGCCTAAGCAGTTCTTC
NA,NA,TRBJ1-1,TRBV16,CASSQSGWVGTEAFF,TGTGCCAGCAGCCAATCAGGGTGGGTGGGCACTGAAGCTTTCTTT
NA,once,TRBJ1-1,TRBV2,CASSEVPTYEAFF,TGTGCCAGCAGTGAAGTACCGACTTATGAAGCTTTCTTT
NA,NA,TRBJ2-2,TRBV11-2,CASSLGLPWGRASGELFF,TGTGCCAGCAGCTTAGGTCTCCCCTGGGGCAGGGCGAGCGGGGAGCTGTTTTTT
NA,NA,TRBJ2-7,TRBV5-5,CASTLANSDQYF,TGTGCCAGCACCCTAGCAAACAGCGACCAGTACTTC
NA,NA,TRBJ2-3,TRBV5-8,CASSLVRGLGDTQYF,TGTGCCAGCAGCTTGGTCAGGGGATTAGGAGATACGCAGTATTTT
NA,NA,TRBJ1-5,TRBV19,CASSAGGRIVGQPQHF,TGTGCCAGTAGTGCGGGGGGTAGGATCGTCGGTCAGCCCCAGCATTTT
NA,NA,TRBJ1-5,TRBV7-9,CASSLEGLSNQPQHF,TGTGCCAGCAGCTTGGAGGGACTTAGCAATCAGCCCCAGCATTTT
NA,NA,TRBJ2-1,TRBV19,CASSIDPGSEQFF,TGTGCCAGTAGTATAGATCCAGGGAGTGAGCAGTTCTTC
TRBD1,once,TRBJ1-1,TRBV19,CASSPARGYGEAFF,TGTGCCAGTAGCCCGGCCAGGGGGTACGGTGAAGCTTTCTTT
TRBD1,NA,TRBJ2-6,TRBV5-1,CASRAGTGGSGANVLTF,TGCGCCAGCAGGGCCGGGACAGGGGGCTCTGGGGCCAACGTCCTGACTTTC
NA,few,TRBJ1-5,TRBV24-1,CATSDTRTGHQPQHF,TGTGCCACCAGTGATACCAGGACTGGCCATCAGCCCCAGCATTTT
NA,NA,TRBJ1-5,TRBV2,CASRWTTGDQPQHF,TGTGCCAGCAGATGGACTACCGGGGATCAGCCCCAGCATTTT
TRBD1,NA,TRBJ2-7,TRBV19,CATSQGASYEQYF,TGTGCCACCTCTCAGGGGGCCTCCTACGAGCAGTACTTC
NA,NA,TRBJ2-1,TRBV19,CASSRWDGRLMSEQFF,TGTGCCAGTAGTAGATGGGACGGCAGGTTAATGAGTGAGCAGTTCTTC
NA,NA,TRBJ2-3,TRBV7-9,CASSLAHKVTQYF,TGTGCCAGCAGCTTAGCCCACAAGGTTACGCAGTATTTT
NA,NA,TRBJ1-5,TRBV28,CASSFRPGQQPQHF,TGTGCCAGCAGTTTTCGCCCGGGACAACAGCCCCAGCATTTT
TRBD2,NA,TRBJ2-7,TRBV7-6,CASSLLAGAAYEQYF,TGTGCCAGCAGCTTACTTGCGGGAGCGGCCTACGAGCAGTACTTC